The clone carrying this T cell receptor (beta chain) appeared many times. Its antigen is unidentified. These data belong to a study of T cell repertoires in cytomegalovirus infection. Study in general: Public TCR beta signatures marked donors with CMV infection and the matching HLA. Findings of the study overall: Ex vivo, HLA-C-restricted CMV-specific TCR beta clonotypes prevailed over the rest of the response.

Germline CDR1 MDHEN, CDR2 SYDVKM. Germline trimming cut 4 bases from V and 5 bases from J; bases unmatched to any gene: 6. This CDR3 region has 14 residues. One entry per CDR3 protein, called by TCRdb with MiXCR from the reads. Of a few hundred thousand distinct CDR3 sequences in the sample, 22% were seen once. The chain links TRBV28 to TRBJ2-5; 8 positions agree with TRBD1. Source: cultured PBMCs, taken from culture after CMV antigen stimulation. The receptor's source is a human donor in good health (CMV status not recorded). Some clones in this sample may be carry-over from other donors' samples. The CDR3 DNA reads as TGTGCCAGCAGTTCAGGGGGCGCAGAGGAGACCCAGTACTTC. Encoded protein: CASSSGGAEETQYF.